This T cell receptor beta chain was identified during a study of regulatory T cells in long-lasting Graves disease (dated by TCRdb to the early 2020s). General notes on the study: Newly diagnosed Graves' disease patients had taken antithyroid drugs for less than 3 months. Persistent Graves' disease patients were compared with newly diagnosed Graves' disease patients by peripheral blood TCR sequencing and RNA sequencing. The study was conducted in China and was registered as a clinical trial. A total of around 35 samples underwent TCR sequencing, from roughly 13 patients with persistent Graves' disease and about 20 patients with newly diagnosed Graves' disease. What the authors observed across the whole study: Preferential use of TRBV28, TRBJ1-2 and TRBJ2-5 was observed in persistent disease, whereas TRBV20-1 and TRBJ2-1 were favored in newly diagnosed disease. Persistent Graves' disease patients showed lower TCR Shannon entropy and fewer highly expanded clones than newly diagnosed patients, suggesting clonal expansion. Peripheral blood alone was examined, since thyroid tissue, which constituted the primary lesion, could not be accessed. Patients with persistent disease shared more public clonotypes (approximately 2,500) than newly diagnosed patients did (more than 900). The authors noted that the small sample size was a limitation that may lower accuracy. Sequencing and analysis were restricted to the TCR beta chain.

CDR1 and CDR2 (MNHEY, SVGEGT) derive from the germline V gene. The cysteine opens and the phenylalanine closes a CDR3 of 14 amino acids. Only the CDR3 part of the read is kept: 42 bases, read in frame from the first base. V was cut back by 2 bases and J by 9 bases, leaving a gap of 11 bases between them. Note on this clonotype: Its antigen is still unknown. It has no much larger one-base neighbor in the sample; base qualities were not kept.

Libraries were constructed by multiplex PCR. The sample was run on an Illumina HiSeq 4000. TCR beta libraries were built with iRepertoire HTBI primers and Arm-PCR amplification of CDR3 regions. PCR products were gel purified before sequencing. The study's processing was this. Gene usage analysis of CDR3 amino acid clonotypes relied on the approximately 68 TRBV and 15 or so TRBJ segments identified across samples. Filtered high-quality paired reads were merged into contigs using COPE and FqMerger. BLAST was used to align contigs to IMGT TRBV, TRBD and TRBJ reference genes, with CDR3 defined following IMGT. Any clonotype with a frequency above 0.1% was counted as a highly expanded clone. Shannon entropy served as the measure of repertoire diversity, while the Gini coefficient captured V-J evenness. A clonotype found in more than one individual was treated as public. The public reads were quality trimmed at Q25 with fastp and then assembled into clones with MiXCR by TCRdb, keeping productive beta chains. Identical CDR3 protein sequences are pooled into one entry, listed with their most common genes and DNA. The V and J calls and clone size are TCRdb's, not the authors'. A total of about 530,000 distinct CDR3 sequences appear in this sample, roughly 16% of them only once. Roughly 25% of the sample comes from the top ten.

The sample's time point label, in plain terms: newly diagnosed GD, antithyroid drugs for less than 3 months. RNA was extracted from PBMCs in TRIzol for both TCR sequencing and RNA sequencing. The diagnosis of Graves' disease followed American Thyroid Association guidelines. Patients for the study were recruited at an endocrinology department in Xi'an, China. From each patient, about 9.7 milliliters of peripheral blood was collected into an EDTA anticoagulant tube. PBMCs were isolated by Ficoll Paque Plus density gradient separation without further T cell sorting. An Agilent 2100 Bioanalyzer and agarose gel were used to check RNA quality, and a NanoDrop 2000 was used to measure RNA concentration. The same specimen was also included in a second study, on T cells in Graves' hyperthyroidism and ophthalmopathy. The second paper further reports: Graves' hyperthyroidism was defined as stable when no progression to ophthalmopathy occurred over 18 months of follow-up. The hyperthyroidism patients were between 18 and 65 years old and newly diagnosed, with a disease duration of less than 2 months. Any patient with an uncontrolled infection, another autoimmune disease, pregnancy or lactation was excluded. Diagnoses relied on clinical symptoms, serum thyroxine and TRAb, thyroid ultrasound and orbital computed tomography. A first-round RT-PCR of the TCR CDR3 used the HTBI primer set with the Qiagen OneStep RT-PCR kit. Blood samples also contained most of the expanded thyroid clonotypes (frequency above 0.001), which suggests that blood repertoires may reflect thyroid immune responses. A model built on a 13 V-J signature distinguished ophthalmopathy from stable hyperthyroidism, reaching roughly 88% sensitivity and under 84% specificity in cross-validation and 80%/75% in testing. In validation, the model predicted progression to ophthalmopathy with just under 71% sensitivity and about 72% specificity, a median of around six months before onset. A discovery cohort of approximately 97 patients, about 44 with Graves' ophthalmopathy and 55 to 60 with stable Graves' hyperthyroidism, was used to find distinguishing TCR V-J signatures. Prospective prediction of ophthalmopathy was tested in an independent validation cohort consisting of 18 hyperthyroidism patients and some 16 patients who later progressed to ophthalmopathy. The approximately 97 discovery patients were randomly divided into training and test sets at a 7:3 ratio. In six Graves' hyperthyroidism patients, the study also compared T-cell repertoires from thyroid tissue with T-cell repertoires from blood. After sampling, hyperthyroidism patients received methimazole starting at 30 mg daily, and ophthalmopathy patients received high-dose intravenous methylprednisolone. The libraries were constructed in a second round of multiplex PCR and then size-selected and purified. Paired-end sequencing of the libraries was performed with 100 bp reads on an Illumina HiSeq2000. Raw data were processed with SOAPnuke, discarding reads with adapters, uncalled bases, mean Phred below 15, or no exact constant-primer or identifier match. High-quality paired reads were merged with COPE v1.2.5, and unique nucleotide sequences were defined as clonotypes. MiTCR v1.1 was used to align clonotypes to the IMGT TRBV, TRBD and TRBJ reference segments. The analysis included only V-J combinations with a frequency above 0.0001, which together covered 99% to 99.2% of the repertoires. The TCS score was defined as F50 (clonal expansion) divided by E x V (chaos), with BLOSUM62-based TCRdist calculated between CDR3 peptides within each V-J. Welch's t-statistics and random forest reduced just over 500 V-J features to 13, which were used in a naive Bayes classifier (R e1071). Sample size was not statistically predetermined, and blinding of investigators to group allocation was not performed. According to the paper, TCR Vbeta CDR3 sequencing was carried out on approximately 140 peripheral blood samples, which came from under 50 ophthalmopathy, some 73 hyperthyroidism and roughly 17 progressor patients.

The TCR sequence derives from a woman aged 35 to 60 with Graves disease. Donor details come from another sample of the same person, matched by shared clones. The specimen comprised peripheral blood mononuclear cells (PBMCs), sampled at new diagnosis, from a patient treated with antithyroid drugs. The chain was built from TRBV6-2 or TRBV6-3 and TRBJ1-6; the D gene identity is not certain. The DNA is TGTGCCAGCAGTTACAGGGAGAAGTCTTCACCCCTCCACTTT. This is translated as CASSYREKSSPLHF.